The 29 T cell receptor beta chains listed next were all sequenced from one sample in a study of CXCR3-negative and CXCR3-positive naive CD8 T cells. No antigen is known for these receptors. 5' RACE that incorporated UMI labels was used to prepare the TRB cDNA libraries. Reprocessing the 5' RACE reads, TCRdb reports a single entry for every CDR3 protein and omits DNA. This table holds 100,000 to 150,000 distinct CDR3 sequences. Whole-study findings and limits: Higher TRB CDR3 hydrophobicity marked CXCR3-positive naive cells relative to CXCR3-negative naive cells.

The specimen was naive CXCR3+ CD8+ T cells from blood. Subset here: CD45RO-CCR7+CD27+CD95- naive CD8+ T cells expressing CXCR3 (TNR3+). The receptors come from a human donor in good health. Some clones in this sample may be carry-over from other donors' samples.

The gene calls are TRBV27 and TRBJ2-1; the D call of TRBD2 rests on TCRdb alone, since no DNA is present to check it. The CDR3 length is 16 residues. Per germline, CDR1 MNHEY and CDR2 SMNVEV (reference sequence). The CDR3 loop is CASSSLSGASYNEQFF.

V usage is TRBV4-1 and J usage is TRBJ2-7. The CDR3 spans 14 residues. CDR1 MGHRA and CDR2 YSYEKL come from the germline V gene. CDR3 protein: CASSQDLVSYEQYF.

V is TRBV12-3 or TRBV12-4 and J is TRBJ1-4; TCRdb lists TRBD1, though no DNA is available to test this call. The CDR3 is 15 amino acids. The CDR3 sequence: CASRDPGQGHEKLFF.

The V and J genes are TRBV4-3 and TRBJ2-1. CDR3 length: 16 residues. Per the germline V gene, CDR1 is LGHNA and CDR2 is YSLEER. This CDR3 is CASSQDNREFYNEQFF.

The V and J genes are TRBV13 and TRBJ2-3. The CDR3 length is 12 residues. Germline V gene data show CDR1 as PRHDT and CDR2 as FYEKMQ (reference sequence). CDR3 residues: CASSLARDTQYF.

The chain links TRBV29-1 to TRBJ2-7; checking the TCRdb D call of TRBD1 is not possible without DNA. The germline V gene has CDR1 SQVTM and CDR2 ANQGSEA. This CDR3 spans 14 amino acids. The CDR3 spells CSVFWVAYPYEQYF.

The chain uses TRBV2 and TRBJ2-5; with no DNA, the TCRdb D assignment of TRBD2 cannot be verified. Germline CDR1 reads SNHLY; CDR2 reads FYNNEI. The CDR3 totals 16 residues. CDR3 amino acids: CATKRDRLAGVVTQYF.

This chain joins TRBV7-9 and TRBJ2-7; TCRdb reports TRBD2, a call that lacks DNA to check it against. The CDR3 has 16 amino acids. Per the germline V gene, CDR1 is SEHNR and CDR2 is FQNEAQ (reference sequence). The CDR3 protein is CASSGAGTSGSYEQYF.

The V call is TRBV29-1, the J call TRBJ2-1; with no DNA, the TCRdb D assignment of TRBD1 cannot be verified. CDR1 is SQVTM and CDR2 is ANQGSEA in the germline V gene. This CDR3 comprises 13 residues. CDR3 in amino acids: CSVDVSGPNEQFF.

The chain employs TRBV6-1 and TRBJ1-2; TCRdb gives TRBD1 as the D gene, but with no DNA this cannot be confirmed. CDR1 is MNHNS and CDR2 is SASEGT in the germline V gene. The CDR3 covers 15 residues. The CDR3 reads CASSPRDRGVEGYTF.

CDR3 amino acids: CSAARALAKNIQYF. This rearrangement joins TRBV20-1 to TRBJ2-4. Per the germline V gene, CDR1 is DFQATT and CDR2 is SNEGSKA (reference sequence). The CDR3 runs to 14 residues.

This chain uses TRBV3-1 with TRBJ2-1. This CDR3 is 15 amino acids long. Germline CDR1 is LGHDT and CDR2 is YNNKEL (reference sequence). Here the CDR3 reads CASSPDGISYNEQFF.

The chain combines TRBV28 with TRBJ2-5; TCRdb names TRBD1, which stays unverified in the absence of DNA. This CDR3 spans 12 amino acids. The germline V gene has CDR1 MDHEN and CDR2 SYDVKM. The chain's CDR3 is CASSGLGETQYF.

The V and J genes are TRBV7-9 and TRBJ2-1; TCRdb returns TRBD2, unconfirmable since there is no DNA. This CDR3 contains 18 residues. Germline CDR1 SEHNR, CDR2 FQNEAQ (reference sequence). The CDR3 reads CASSFSASGSSSYNEQFF.

This chain links TRBV20-1 with TRBJ2-1; TCRdb proposes TRBD1, but this gene call is untestable without DNA. CDR3 length: 14 amino acids. Germline V gene sequence: CDR1 DFQATT, CDR2 SNEGSKA (reference sequence). The CDR3 protein is CSAPDDRDYNEQFF.

The J gene is TRBJ2-4, the V gene TRBV28; TCRdb picks TRBD2, but there is no DNA to check that call. This CDR3 has 17 residues. CDR1 and CDR2 (germline): MDHEN, SYDVKM. CDR3 region: CASSLIAGILAKNIQYF. Based on the CDR3 plus reference TRBV28 and TRBJ2-4, the full variable domain is DVKVTQSSRYLVKRTGEKVFLECVQDMDHENMFWYRQDPGLGLRLIYFSYDVKMKEKGDIPEGYSVSREKKERFSLILESASTNQTSMYLCASSLIAGILAKNIQYFGAGTRLSVL.

The chain has TRBV7-9 and TRBJ1-5. This CDR3 has 13 amino acids. The germline V gene has CDR1 SEHNR and CDR2 FQNEAQ (reference sequence). CDR3 in amino acids: CASSRGPNQPQHF.

The chain joins TRBV28 to TRBJ2-3; TCRdb indicates TRBD2, and absent DNA this call remains unverified. CDR3 length: 16 amino acids. Germline loops: CDR1 MDHEN, CDR2 SYDVKM. CDR3 amino acids: CASSTKTSGEGDTQYF.

This chain links TRBV29-1 with TRBJ1-1. CDR3 size: 12 residues. CDR1 and CDR2 (germline): SQVTM, ANQGSEA. The CDR3 spells CSVVAHDEEAFF.

The chain combines TRBV7-9 with TRBJ2-3. This CDR3 is built from 16 residues. Germline V gives CDR1 SEHNR, CDR2 FQNEAQ (reference sequence). CDR3 region: CASSSERSGRTDTQYF.

The chain has TRBV14 and TRBJ2-1; TCRdb's assignment of TRBD1 cannot be checked, as there is no DNA. CDR1 and CDR2 (germline): SGHDN, FVKESK. The CDR3 is 15 amino acids. The CDR3 sequence: CASSQIRGRGNEQFF.

The chain uses TRBV6-5 and TRBJ2-3; the D call of TRBD2 rests on TCRdb alone, since no DNA is present to check it. The CDR3 runs to 13 residues. Germline CDR1 MNHEY, CDR2 SVGAGI. CDR3: CASREGNTDTQYF.

The chain employs TRBV9 and TRBJ1-2. CDR3 length: 15 amino acids. Per germline, CDR1 SGDLS and CDR2 YYNGEE. The CDR3 sequence is CASSVEGSPWDGYTF.

The V gene is TRBV7-9, the J gene TRBJ2-7; TCRdb selects TRBD2, and the lack of DNA leaves this call unchecked. CDR3 length: 13 amino acids. CDR1 and CDR2 (germline): SEHNR, FQNEAQ (reference sequence). CDR3: CASTGGFPYEQYF.

V usage is TRBV28 and J usage is TRBJ2-5; the D call from TCRdb, TRBD1, cannot be confirmed without DNA. The CDR3 covers 13 residues. From germline, CDR1 is MDHEN and CDR2 SYDVKM. CDR3 in amino acids: CATQQGAGETQYF.

This chain links TRBV28 with TRBJ1-5; TCRdb gives TRBD1 as the D gene, but with no DNA this cannot be confirmed. Per the germline V gene, CDR1 is MDHEN and CDR2 is SYDVKM. The CDR3 runs 15 residues. The CDR3 here is CASRLTGLSNQPQHF.

The chain links TRBV2 to TRBJ2-7; absent DNA, TCRdb's TRBD1 call cannot be checked. CDR1 and CDR2 (germline): SNHLY, FYNNEI. The CDR3 extends over 15 amino acids. This CDR3 reads CASSAGTGVGYEQYF. Supplemented by reference TRBV2 and TRBJ2-7, the full variable domain reads EPEVTQTPSHQVTQMGQEVILRCVPISNHLYFYWYRQILGQKVEFLVSFYNNEISEKSEIFDDQFSVERPDGSNFTLKIRSTKLEDSAMYFCASSAGTGVGYEQYFGPGTRLTVT.

The CDR3 sequence: CASRDGLSAGNTIYF. The rearrangement joins TRBV9 to TRBJ1-3. CDR3 size: 15 residues. Germline CDR1 SGDLS, CDR2 YYNGEE.

This chain uses TRBV28 with TRBJ2-1; TCRdb picks TRBD1, but there is no DNA to check that call. CDR1 is MDHEN and CDR2 is SYDVKM in the germline V gene. The CDR3 consists of 16 residues. This CDR3 reads CASSFTGAAPYNEQFF.